This is a list of T cell receptor beta chains from one sample in a study of STAT3 mutations in large granular lymphocyte leukemia. TCRdb keeps only in-frame clones here, not all; method: immunoSEQ multiplex PCR. The sample yields 1,600 or so clones, around 83% seen once. The sample taken for sequencing was peripheral blood mononuclear cells. The receptors come from a woman between 40 and 55 years old with T-cell large granular lymphocyte leukemia. Some clones in this sample may be carry-over from other donors' samples. Each CDR3 is given with its conserved first and last residue. D genes are given only for firm matches. Size is omitted from some rows. Given values are once, few, many or a class for expanded clones.

abundance	d_gene	j_gene	v_gene	CDR3nt	CDR3aa
.	.	TRBJ2-7	TRBV5-1	TGCGCCAGCAGCTTTACCGACAGCGGCGAGCAGTACTTC	CASSFTDSGEQYF
.	TRBD1	TRBJ1-3	TRBV13	TGTGCCAGCAGCCACGGGACAGGGGGCCCGAACACCATATATTTT	CASSHGTGGPNTIYF
.	.	TRBJ1-3	TRBV28	TGTGCCAGCAGTTTATCAAACTCTGGAAACACCATATATTTT	CASSLSNSGNTIYF
.	.	TRBJ1-6	TRBV5-1	TGCGCCAGCAGGGAGGGGAATTCACCCCTCCACTTT	CASREGNSPLHF
.	.	TRBJ1-5	TRBV30	TGTGCCTGGAGTGTACGGGCCTGGGGTCAGCCCCAGCATTTT	CAWSVRAWGQPQHF
.	TRBD2	TRBJ2-1	TRBV5-1	TGCGCCAGCAGCCGGAGACTAGCGGGAGGTTCCTACAATGAGCAGTTCTTC	CASSRRLAGGSYNEQFF
.	TRBD1	TRBJ1-2	TRBV30	TGTGCCTGGAGTTTACAGGGGGAGGAATACGGCTACACCTTC	CAWSLQGEEYGYTF
.	.	TRBJ1-2	TRBV2	TGTGCCAGCAGTCCGCGATCCTACCATTCCTATGGCTACACCTTC	CASSPRSYHSYGYTF
.	.	TRBJ1-2	TRBV7-9	TGTGCCAGCAGCTTAGTCGGCAGGGTCTATGGCTACACCTTC	CASSLVGRVYGYTF
.	.	TRBJ1-2	TRBV5-1	TGCGCCAGCAGTTTCACAGGGTATGGCTACACCTTC	CASSFTGYGYTF
.	.	TRBJ1-1	TRBV5-1	TGCGCCAGCAGCTTGGGTGACAGGTATAACACTGAAGCTTTCTTT	CASSLGDRYNTEAFF
.	TRBD1	TRBJ1-6	TRBV30	TGTGCCGGGACAGGGGAAAATTCACCCCTCCACTTT	CAGTGENSPLHF
few	TRBD1	TRBJ1-2	TRBV18	TGTGCCAGCTCACCGGCTTGGACAGGGAACTATGGCTACACCTTC	CASSPAWTGNYGYTF
.	TRBD1	TRBJ1-2	TRBV5-4	TGTGCCAGCAGCTTGGCAGGAGGACAGGGGAAGAGCTACACCTTC	CASSLAGGQGKSYTF
.	.	TRBJ2-3	TRBV5-4	TGTGCCAGCAGCTTGGCGGGTGCAGATACGCAGTATTTT	CASSLAGADTQYF
few	.	TRBJ2-3	TRBV28	TGTGCCTGCGGACTTCGCACAGATACGCAGTATTTT	CACGLRTDTQYF
.	TRBD2	TRBJ2-7	TRBV7-6	TGTGCCAGCAGCCCCCAGGGTAGCGGGACTTACGAGCAGTACTTC	CASSPQGSGTYEQYF
.	TRBD1	TRBJ2-7	TRBV29-1	TGCAGCGCTCTGATACAGGGGAATAAGTACTTC	CSALIQGNKYF
few	TRBD1	TRBJ1-2	TRBV25-1	TGTGCCAGCAGTGAAGTAGGGGGCGGCTACACCTTC	CASSEVGGGYTF
large	.	TRBJ1-1	TRBV18	TGTGCCAGCTCACCACGGCAGGACACTGAAGCTTTCTTT	CASSPRQDTEAFF
.	.	TRBJ1-5	TRBV18	TGTGCCAGCTCATCATCGACAGGATCTAACAATCAGCCCCAGCATTTT	CASSSSTGSNNQPQHF
.	.	TRBJ1-1	TRBV5-7	TGTGCCAGCAGCCTGGAGGTGGGGGAGCGCACTGAAGCTTTCTTT	CASSLEVGERTEAFF
.	.	TRBJ2-4	TRBV6-1	TGTGCCAGCAGTGAGGGGCAGTTCCTAGCCAAAAACATTCAGTACTTC	CASSEGQFLAKNIQYF
.	.	TRBJ2-1	TRBV29-1	TGCAGCATGCAAACCAGGACGGTTTATAGTGAGCAGTTCTTC	CSMQTRTVYSEQFF
.	.	TRBJ1-2	TRBV30	TGTGCCTGGAGTCTAACAGGGTTTTTAGGCTATGGCTACACCTTC	CAWSLTGFLGYGYTF
.	.	TRBJ2-7	TRBV18	TGTGCCAGCTCGCCTACGGAGGGGCCCTACGAGCAGTACTTC	CASSPTEGPYEQYF
once	.	TRBJ1-1	TRBV14	TGTGCCAGCAGCCAGCCGGATCCGGTGAACACTGAAGCTTTCTTT	CASSQPDPVNTEAFF
.	.	TRBJ1-2	TRBV30	TGTGCCTGGATACGGGGCCAGCGAAGGGAGTATGGCTACACCTTC	CAWIRGQRREYGYTF
.	.	TRBJ1-1	TRBV6-5	TGTGCCAGCAGTTACTCAGGGACAACCCCATCGTTT	CASSYSGTTPSF
few	.	TRBJ1-5	TRBV2	TGTGCCAGCAGTGAAGCGCTCAATCAGCCCCAGCATTTT	CASSEALNQPQHF
.	.	TRBJ2-7	TRBV27	TGTGCCAGCAGTTTAGGCAGGGTCCACGAGCAGTACTTC	CASSLGRVHEQYF
.	.	TRBJ1-2	TRBV5-1	TGCGCCAGCAGCTTGGCCGCGGGAAACTATGGCTACACCTTC	CASSLAAGNYGYTF
.	TRBD1	TRBJ1-2	TRBV7-9	TGTGCCAGCGACAGGGGTGGCTATGGCTACACCTTC	CASDRGGYGYTF
.	.	TRBJ1-1	TRBV4-3	TGCGCCAGCAGCCTATCAGGGTCCACTGAAGCTTTCTTT	CASSLSGSTEAFF
.	.	TRBJ2-5	TRBV29-1	TGCAGCGTTGTTAGTGCAGGGCAACAAGAGACCCAGTACTTC	CSVVSAGQQETQYF
.	TRBD1	TRBJ2-7	TRBV30	TGTGCCTGGAGCGGGACAGGGGGCTACGAGCAGTACTTC	CAWSGTGGYEQYF
.	.	TRBJ2-3	TRBV6-6	TGTGCCAGCAGTTACTCCAAGGGGACAGATACGCAGTATTTT	CASSYSKGTDTQYF
large	.	TRBJ2-5	TRBV7-2	TGTGCCAGCAGCTTCGGACTCCGGGCCCAAGAGACCCAGTACTTC	CASSFGLRAQETQYF
.	.	TRBJ2-5	TRBV5-1	TGCGCCAGCAGCTTATTCCAAGAGACCCAGTACTTC	CASSLFQETQYF
.	.	TRBJ1-4	TRBV5-6	TGTGCCAGCAGCCAATTTACAGGGAATCCAACTAATGAAAAACTGTTTTTT	CASSQFTGNPTNEKLFF
.	TRBD1	TRBJ2-7	TRBV6-6	TGTGCCAGCAGGAAGGGACAGGGCGTTTACGAGCAGTACTTC	CASRKGQGVYEQYF
few	.	TRBJ2-5	TRBV7-9	TGTGCCAGCAGCCCGAGACCGCAAGAGACCCAGTACTTC	CASSPRPQETQYF
.	.	TRBJ2-7	TRBV6-6	TGTGCCAGCAGTTCAGGGGCTTCCTACGAGCAGTACTTC	CASSSGASYEQYF
.	TRBD2	TRBJ2-5	TRBV7-8	TGTGCCAGCAGCTTCCTAGCGGGGGGCCAAGAGACCCAGTACTTC	CASSFLAGGQETQYF
.	.	TRBJ1-2	TRBV5-1	TGCGCCAGCTCTTCTCAGCCAGGGGATTATGGCTACACCTTC	CASSSQPGDYGYTF
.	.	TRBJ2-5	TRBV14	TGTGCCAGCAGCCAAGTTGTGGGGCAAGAGACCCAGTACTTC	CASSQVVGQETQYF
.	.	TRBJ2-5	TRBV7-9	TGTGCCAGCAGCTTATTTGGGGGCCAAGAGACCCAGTACTTC	CASSLFGGQETQYF